This is a list of T cell receptor beta chains from one sample in a study of T-cell memory formation after mild COVID-19. MiXCR was run by TCRdb on the 5' RACE reads, yielding one entry per CDR3 protein. The sample carries a few hundred thousand distinct CDR3 sequences, under 25% recorded once. The source material was PBMCs or a T cell subset sorted from them (not recorded which). The receptors stem from an adult woman who had mild COVID-19 (a few samples of this study predate the infection). Cell type and time point are not known. Each CDR3 is given with its conserved first and last residue. Fields, in order: D gene, J gene, V gene, CDR3 length, clone size, CDR3 DNA, CDR3 protein. The D gene is left open where the match is weak. Only some rows state a clone size, as once, few, many or a class for expanded clones.

>.|TRBJ2-6|TRBV7-2|16|.
TGTGCCAGCAGCTTTCACCATGGCTCTGGGGCCAACGTCCTGACTTTC
CASSFHHGSGANVLTF
>.|TRBJ2-7|TRBV4-1|14|.
TGCGCCAGCAGCCAAGATACAACAGTACACGAGCAGTACTTC
CASSQDTTVHEQYF
>.|TRBJ2-1|TRBV7-9|14|.
TGTGCCAGCAGCTTTAGCGTCCCGGCGAATGAGCAGTTCTTC
CASSFSVPANEQFF
>.|TRBJ2-1|TRBV12-3/TRBV12-4|13|many
TGTGCCAGCAGTTTAGCTGAAAGTCGTGGGCAGTTCTTC
CASSLAESRGQFF
>TRBD1|TRBJ1-4|TRBV5-1|18|few
TGCGCCAGCAGCTTGGTCCAGGGGGCGGGTGCAACTAATGAAAAACTGTTTTTT
CASSLVQGAGATNEKLFF
>TRBD2|TRBJ2-1|TRBV4-3|15|.
TGCGCCAGCAGCCATAGGCTAGCGGAGTTCAATGAGCAGTTCTTC
CASSHRLAEFNEQFF
>TRBD2|TRBJ2-7|TRBV9|15|.
TGTGCCAGCAGCGTATCTAGCGGAATTTCCTACGAGCAGTACTTC
CASSVSSGISYEQYF
>.|TRBJ2-1|TRBV5-1|13|few
TGCGCCAGCAGCCCTGCCTCAGGAGGTGAGCAGTTCTTC
CASSPASGGEQFF
>.|TRBJ2-3|TRBV5-1|13|.
TGCGCCAGCAGCTTGGCATTTCCCGATACGCAGTATTTT
CASSLAFPDTQYF
>TRBD1|TRBJ1-1|TRBV7-8|15|.
TGTGCCAGCAGCTCAACCGGGACAGGGGGAACTGAAGCTTTCTTT
CASSSTGTGGTEAFF
>TRBD2|TRBJ2-3|TRBV4-2|16|few
TGTGCCAGCAGCCAAGTAACTAGCGGGAGTCAAGATACGCAGTATTTT
CASSQVTSGSQDTQYF
>TRBD1|TRBJ2-7|TRBV6-2/TRBV6-3|21|.
TGTGCCAGCAGTTACTCGGACCGGGACAGGGGGCGGTTGGCCTATTACTACGAGCAGTACTTC
CASSYSDRDRGRLAYYYEQYF
>.|TRBJ2-7|TRBV5-1|16|.
TGCGCCAGCAGCTTGCGACAAATGTCCTTTCGGGACGAGCAGTACTTC
CASSLRQMSFRDEQYF
>.|TRBJ2-5|TRBV12-3/TRBV12-4|12|few
TGTGCCAGCAGTTTACAAAGCGAGACCCAGTACTTC
CASSLQSETQYF
>.|TRBJ1-1|TRBV7-3|13|.
TGTGCCAGCAGCCTAACAATACAGAATGAAGCTTTCTTT
CASSLTIQNEAFF
>.|TRBJ2-2|TRBV10-3|14|.
TGTGCCATCAGTGAGACGGGTCTTCCCGGGGAGCTGTTTTTT
CAISETGLPGELFF
>TRBD1|TRBJ1-6|TRBV6-5|13|once
TGTGCCAGCAACCGGGACAGCCTTTCACCCCTCCACTTT
CASNRDSLSPLHF
>TRBD2|TRBJ2-1|TRBV7-2|16|.
TGTGCCAGCAGCTTAGGAACTAGCGTATTTGGCAATGAGCAGTTCTTC
CASSLGTSVFGNEQFF
>.|TRBJ1-5|TRBV4-1|14|few
TGCGCCAGCAGCCAAGTAGACGGGAGTCAGCCCCAGCATTTT
CASSQVDGSQPQHF